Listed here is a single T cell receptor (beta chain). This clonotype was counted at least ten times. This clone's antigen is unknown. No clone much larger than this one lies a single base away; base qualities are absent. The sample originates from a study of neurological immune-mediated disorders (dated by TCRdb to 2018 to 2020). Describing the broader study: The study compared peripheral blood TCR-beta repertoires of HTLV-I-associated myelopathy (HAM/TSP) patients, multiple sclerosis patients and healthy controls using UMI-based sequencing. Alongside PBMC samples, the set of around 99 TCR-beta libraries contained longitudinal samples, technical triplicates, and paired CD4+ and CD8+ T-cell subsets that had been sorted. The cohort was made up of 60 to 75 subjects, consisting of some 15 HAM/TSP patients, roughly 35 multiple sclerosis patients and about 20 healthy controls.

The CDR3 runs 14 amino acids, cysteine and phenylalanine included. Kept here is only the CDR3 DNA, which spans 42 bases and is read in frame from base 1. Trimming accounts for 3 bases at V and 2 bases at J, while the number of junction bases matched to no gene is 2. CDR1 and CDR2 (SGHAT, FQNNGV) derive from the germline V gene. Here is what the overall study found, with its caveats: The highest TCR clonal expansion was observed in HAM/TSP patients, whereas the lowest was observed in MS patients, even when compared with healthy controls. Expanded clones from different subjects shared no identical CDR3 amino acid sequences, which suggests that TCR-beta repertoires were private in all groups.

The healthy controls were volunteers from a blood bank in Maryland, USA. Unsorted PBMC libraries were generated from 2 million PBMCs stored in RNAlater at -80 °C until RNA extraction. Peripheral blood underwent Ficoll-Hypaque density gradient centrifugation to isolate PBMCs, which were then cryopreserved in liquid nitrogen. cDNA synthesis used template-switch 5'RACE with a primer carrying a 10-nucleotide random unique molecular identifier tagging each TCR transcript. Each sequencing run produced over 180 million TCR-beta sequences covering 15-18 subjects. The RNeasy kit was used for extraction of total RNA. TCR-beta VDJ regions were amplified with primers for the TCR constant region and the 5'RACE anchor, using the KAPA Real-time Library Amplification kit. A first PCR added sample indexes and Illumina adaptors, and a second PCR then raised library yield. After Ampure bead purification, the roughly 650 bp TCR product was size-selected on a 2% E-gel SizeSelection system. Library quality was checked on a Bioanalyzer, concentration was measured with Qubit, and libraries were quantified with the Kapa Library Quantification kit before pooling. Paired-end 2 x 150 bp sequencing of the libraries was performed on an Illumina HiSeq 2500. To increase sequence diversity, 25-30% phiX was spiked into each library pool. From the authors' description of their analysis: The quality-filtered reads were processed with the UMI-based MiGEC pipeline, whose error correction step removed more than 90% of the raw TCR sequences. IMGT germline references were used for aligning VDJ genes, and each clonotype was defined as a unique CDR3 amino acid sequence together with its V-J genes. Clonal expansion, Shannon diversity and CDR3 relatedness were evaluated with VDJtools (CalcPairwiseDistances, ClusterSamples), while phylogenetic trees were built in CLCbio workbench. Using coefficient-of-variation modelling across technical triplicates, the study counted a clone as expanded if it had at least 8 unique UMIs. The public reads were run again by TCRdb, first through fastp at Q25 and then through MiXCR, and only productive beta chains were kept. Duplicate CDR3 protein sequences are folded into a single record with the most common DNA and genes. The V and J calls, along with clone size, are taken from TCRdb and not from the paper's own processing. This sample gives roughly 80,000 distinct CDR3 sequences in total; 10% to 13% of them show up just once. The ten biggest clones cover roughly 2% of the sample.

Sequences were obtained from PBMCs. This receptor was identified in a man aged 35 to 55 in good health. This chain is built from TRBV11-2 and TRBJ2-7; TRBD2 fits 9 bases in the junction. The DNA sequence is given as TGTGCCAGCAGCTTTGGCGGGGGGGCCTACGAGCAGTACTTC. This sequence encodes CASSFGGGAYEQYF.